The entry that follows covers one T cell receptor (beta chain) sequence. CDR1 and CDR2 from the germline V gene are SQVTM and ANQGSEA. The V segment lost 5 bases and the J segment 3 bases; nucleotides outside the gene matches: 7. The CDR3 is made up of 14 amino acids. The sample is drawn from a study of blood T cell repertoires in COVID-19. At the level of the study: From T cells, B-cell-depleted T cells, or PBMCs came the material, which was cDNA or gDNA.

Clones were read by immunoSEQ multiplex PCR, and TCRdb kept only the in-frame ones, dropping some. Altogether fewer than 300,000 clones are present, around 89% being singletons, with the ten largest covering roughly 1.2%. Material: PBMCs or T cells enriched from blood (not recorded which). V gene TRBV29-1 combines with J gene TRBJ2-5, with 9 positions matching TRBD1. The receptor was isolated from a woman aged 40 to 49 with acute COVID-19. The CDR3 nucleotides read TGCAGCGTTTCGGGACAGGGTGGGGAAGAGACCCAGTACTTC. Translating gives CSVSGQGGEETQYF.